The 32 T cell receptor beta chains reported below all come from one sample, sequenced in a study of cytomegalovirus exposure and HLA in healthy donors. 13 Jbeta primers and 60 Vbeta primers were used for the PCR. Sequenced by immunoSEQ multiplex PCR; TCRdb stores in-frame clones only, minus some. Found here are about 190,000 clones, around 84% of them singletons; the top ten hold 1.5% to 2%. Sequencing was done on a sample of PBMCs. These receptors were taken from a young woman in good health and CMV-seronegative.

This clone was found a few times. V usage is TRBV5-4 and J usage is TRBJ2-3; TRBD1 is a possible D gene (5 bases). V lost 2 bases and J 1 base, leaving 11 bases between the germline ends. In germline, CDR1 is SGHNT, CDR2 YYREEE (reference sequence). This CDR3 spans 15 amino acids. DNA of the CDR3: TGTGCCAGCAGCTTACAGGCCCTAGGCACAGATACGCAGTATTTT. Encoded protein: CASSLQALGTDTQYF.

This chain joins TRBV28 and TRBJ1-1, with 9 bases aligning to TRBD1. Germline values: CDR1 MDHEN, CDR2 SYDVKM. The J segment lost 5 bases and the V segment lost 5 bases, leaving 9 bases of the junction unmatched. The CDR3 sequence is 15 residues long. CDR3 residues: CASSPGDRVGTEAFF. The CDR3 nucleotides read TGTGCCAGCAGTCCCGGGGACAGGGTAGGAACTGAAGCTTTCTTT.

This clone has a handful of counts. The chain links TRBV6-1 to TRBJ1-5; TRBD1 agrees at 9 bases. From germline, CDR1 is MNHNS and CDR2 SASEGT. V dropped 5 bases and J dropped 1; count of bases not matched to a gene: 3. The CDR3 covers 15 residues. The CDR3 spells CASSSGTGSNQPQHF. The CDR3 DNA sequence: TGTGCCAGCAGTTCCGGGACAGGGAGCAATCAGCCCCAGCATTTT.

This clone came up a few times. V gene TRBV7-9 combines with J gene TRBJ1-4; 10 nucleotides agree with TRBD1. The CDR3 covers 15 residues. Trimming took 5 bases from V and 8 from J; bases not matched to a gene: 8. CDR1 is SEHNR, CDR2 FQNEAQ, per germline (reference sequence). The CDR3 protein is CASSRRQGAGEKLFF. In DNA, the CDR3 is TGTGCCAGCAGCAGACGACAGGGGGCAGGGGAAAAACTGTTTTTT.

The V call is TRBV4-1, the J call TRBJ2-1; 14 nucleotides agree with TRBD2. V trimming: 4 bases; J trimming: 3 bases; junction bases outside the gene matches: 8. CDR1 MGHRA and CDR2 YSYEKL come from the germline V gene. The CDR3 has 18 residues. The CDR3 here is CASSPGLAGGTHYNEQFF. CDR3 nucleotides: TGCGCCAGCAGCCCAGGACTAGCGGGAGGTACACACTACAATGAGCAGTTCTTC.

V is TRBV27 and J is TRBJ2-5; D possibly corresponds to TRBD1 (7 bases). CDR1 is MNHEY, CDR2 SMNVEV, per germline (reference sequence). The CDR3 extends over 13 amino acids. The V gene lost 3 bases and the J gene lost 5 bases, with 10 bases spanning the gap. This chain's CDR3 is CASSFPGGETQYF. The CDR3, as DNA: TGTGCCAGCAGTTTCCCAGGGGGGGAGACCCAGTACTTC.

The chain recombines TRBV6-1 with TRBJ2-7, with D possibly TRBD2 on 5 matching bases. The germline V gene has CDR1 MNHNS and CDR2 SASEGT. With 0 bases removed from V and 3 bases from J, the gap between germline ends came to 12 bases. The CDR3 is 15 residues long. CDR3 region: CASSEASGLGYEQYF. CDR3 nucleotides: TGTGCCAGCAGTGAAGCGTCGGGATTGGGCTACGAGCAGTACTTC.

V usage is TRBV7-2 and J usage is TRBJ2-3; 7 nucleotides match TRBD2. Unmatched junction bases numbered 4, after V lost 5 bases and J lost 2 bases. The CDR3 runs to 14 residues. Germline V gene sequence: CDR1 SGHTA, CDR2 FQGNSA. CDR3 residues: CASSETSATDTQYF. The CDR3 DNA reads as TGTGCCAGCAGCGAAACTAGCGCCACAGATACGCAGTATTTT. The full variable domain, completed using reference TRBV7-2 and TRBJ2-3, is GAGVSQSPSNKVTEKGKDVELRCDPISGHTALYWYRQSLGQGLEFLIYFQGNSAPDKSGLPSDRFSAERTGGSVSTLTIQRTQQEDSAVYLCASSETSATDTQYFGPGTRLTVL.

This clone was seen just once. The rearrangement links TRBV6-5 to TRBJ2-2, with TRBD1 matching 7 bases. The CDR3 contains 14 residues. The germline gives CDR1 MNHEY, CDR2 SVGAGI. After removal of 5 bases from V and 7 bases from J, the junction contained 7 bases not matched to a gene. The CDR3 nucleotides read TGTGCCAGCAGTGTTGGACAGGAACACGGGGAGCTGTTTTTT. It encodes CASSVGQEHGELFF.

The gene calls are TRBV11-3 and TRBJ2-7, with TRBD1 as a possible D gene (6 bases). The germline V and J ends were trimmed by 3 bases and 0 bases, with 15 bases remaining between them. Germline assignment: CDR1 SGHNT and CDR2 YENEEA. The CDR3 is made up of 16 amino acids. CDR3 DNA: TGTGCCAGCAGCTTTGCAGGGGCCGACCACTCCTACGAGCAGTACTTC. This translates into CASSFAGADHSYEQYF.

Only one count was recorded for this clone. The rearrangement uses TRBV7-9 and TRBJ1-3; D not certain. The germline V gene has CDR1 SEHNR and CDR2 FQNEAQ (reference sequence). The CDR3 runs to 15 residues. Between the trimmed V and J ends, which lost 1 base and 4 bases, there was a span of 11 bases. CDR3: CASSLVPVSGNTIYF. The CDR3 nucleotides read TGTGCCAGCAGCTTAGTGCCGGTCTCAGGAAACACCATATATTTT.

The rearrangement links TRBV2 to TRBJ2-1; TRBD2 is a possible D gene (5 bases). CDR3 length equals 12 residues. Germline CDR1 SNHLY, CDR2 FYNNEI. With 6 bases removed from V and 7 bases from J, the gap between germline ends came to 10 bases. DNA for the CDR3: TGTGCCAGCAGCCCCGAGGGAAATGAGCAGTTCTTC. Encoded protein: CASSPEGNEQFF.

CDR3 amino acids: CASRFAGANEQFF. As DNA, the CDR3 is TGTGCCAGCAGATTCGCGGGGGCAAATGAGCAGTTCTTC. The chain recombines TRBV7-3 with TRBJ2-1; a possible D gene is TRBD2 (7 bases). Between the trimmed V and J ends, which lost 6 bases and 7 bases, there was a span of 13 bases. Germline V gene lookup returns CDR1 SGHTA and CDR2 FQGTGA. The CDR3 totals 13 residues.

The V gene is TRBV5-1, the J gene TRBJ2-7, with a weak D call TRBD1 (5 bases). CDR3 length equals 13 residues. The germline V gene has CDR1 SGHRS and CDR2 YFSETQ. V lost 4 bases to trimming and J lost 2 bases, with 10 bases between them. The CDR3 sequence is CASSNGQTYEQYF. CDR3 coding DNA: TGCGCCAGCAGCAACGGACAAACCTACGAGCAGTACTTC.

This clone was seen only a few times. The V and J genes are TRBV19 and TRBJ1-2; TRBD1 agrees at 9 bases. The CDR3 consists of 20 residues. The germline gives CDR1 LNHDA, CDR2 SQIVND (reference sequence). Losses at the gene ends were 6 bases for V and 1 base for J; bases not matched to a gene: 21. This CDR3 reads CASSQDEHRGLSRLNYGYTF. The CDR3 coding sequence is TGTGCCAGTAGCCAAGACGAGCACAGGGGGCTGTCTAGACTTAACTATGGCTACACCTTC.

The genes are TRBV6-5 and TRBJ1-5, with D uncertain. With 5 bases removed from V and 3 bases from J, the gap between germline ends came to 11 bases. The length of the CDR3 is 14 residues. Germline values: CDR1 MNHEY, CDR2 SVGAGI. DNA for the CDR3: TGTGCCAGCAGTGACATCGGGGACAATCAGCCCCAGCATTTT. This encodes CASSDIGDNQPQHF.

The chain combines TRBV27 with TRBJ2-7, with D possibly matching TRBD2 (6 bases). This CDR3 has 15 amino acids. Looked up from germline, CDR1 is MNHEY and CDR2 is SMNVEV (reference sequence). The germline V and J ends were trimmed by 10 bases and 3 bases, with 22 bases remaining between them. This CDR3 is CATKSYGGSRYEQYF. DNA of the CDR3: TGTGCCACCAAGTCCTACGGGGGATCCCGCTACGAGCAGTACTTC.

This sequence joins TRBV6-6 and TRBJ2-7, with 8 bases matching TRBD1. The trim removed 4 bases at V and 3 bases at J, leaving 5 bases unmatched. The CDR3 has 14 residues. The germline CDR1 and CDR2 sequences are MNHNY and SVGAGI (reference sequence). The CDR3 region has the DNA TGTGCCAGCAGTTTGGGACAGGAGTTCTACGAGCAGTACTTC. Translation gives CASSLGQEFYEQYF.

This clone has just a few counts. V gene TRBV5-5 combines with J gene TRBJ1-2; D not certain. Per the germline V gene, CDR1 is SGHKS and CDR2 is YYEKEE (reference sequence). CDR3 size: 15 residues. V lost 4 bases and J 0 bases, leaving 13 bases between the germline ends. The CDR3 nucleotides read TGTGCCAGCAGCATCCGGGGAACTTCTAACTATGGCTACACCTTC. Its translation is CASSIRGTSNYGYTF.

The chain links TRBV5-1 to TRBJ2-6; the D gene is possibly TRBD2 (6 bases). This CDR3 comprises 18 residues. V gave up 0 bases and J gave up 1 base, with 14 bases separating them. CDR1 is SGHRS and CDR2 is YFSETQ in the germline V gene. The CDR3 loop is CASSLAPGLPSGANVLTF. The CDR3 DNA sequence: TGCGCCAGCAGCTTGGCCCCCGGACTACCATCTGGGGCCAACGTCCTGACTTTC.

V and J are TRBV28 and TRBJ2-1; TRBD1 matches 7 bases. The junction had 1 base not matched to a gene; V was cut back by 6 bases and J by 2 bases. The CDR3 has 13 amino acids. Germline V lookup: CDR1 MDHEN, CDR2 SYDVKM. CDR3 DNA sequence: TGTGCCAGCAGCGGGACAGCCTACAATGAGCAGTTCTTC. It translates to CASSGTAYNEQFF.

The sample holds one count of this clone. V usage is TRBV4-2 and J usage is TRBJ2-7; TRBD2 matches 14 bases. Unmatched junction bases numbered 4, after V lost 4 bases and J lost 5 bases. The germline CDR1 and CDR2 sequences are LGHNA and YNFKEQ. The CDR3 extends over 15 amino acids. CDR3 DNA sequence: TGTGCCAGCAGCCCGCTGGGACTAGCGGGAGACGAGCAGTACTTC. This translates into CASSPLGLAGDEQYF.

The chain is built from TRBV5-1 and TRBJ2-5, with D perhaps TRBD1 (6 bases). In germline, CDR1 is SGHRS, CDR2 YFSETQ. The CDR3 is made up of 15 amino acids. Deletions cut 0 bases from V and 4 bases from J, with 13 bases between. The CDR3 spells CASSLAVQGRETQYF. In DNA form, the CDR3 reads TGCGCCAGCAGCTTGGCCGTACAGGGAAGAGAGACCCAGTACTTC.

This clone appeared a few times. The chain links TRBV4-3 to TRBJ2-1, with 12 bases identical to TRBD2. The CDR3 totals 17 residues. Trimming removed 0 bases from V and 8 bases from J; junction bases left unmatched: 8. Germline CDR1 is LGHNA and CDR2 is YSLEER. CDR3 nucleotides: TGCGCCAGCAGCCAAGAAATGAGGCTAGCGGGAGGGGATGAGCAGTTCTTC. The encoded protein is CASSQEMRLAGGDEQFF.

The chain is built from TRBV19 and TRBJ2-7, with a tentative D call TRBD1 (6 bases). The germline V and J ends were trimmed by 0 bases and 2 bases, with 11 bases remaining between them. Germline V gene lookup returns CDR1 LNHDA and CDR2 SQIVND (reference sequence). This CDR3 spans 15 amino acids. The DNA for the CDR3 is TGTGCCAGTAGTATAGATCTTACAGGGACCTACGAGCAGTACTTC. Translated, it gives CASSIDLTGTYEQYF.

The chain links TRBV19 to TRBJ1-1, with TRBD1 matching over 7 bases. Per the germline V gene, CDR1 is LNHDA and CDR2 is SQIVND (reference sequence). Trimming cost V 3 bases and J 11 bases; bases outside gene matches: 12. The CDR3 totals 14 residues. The CDR3 reads CASSIRGPSGGAFF. The CDR3 DNA sequence: TGTGCCAGTAGTATTAGGGGGCCGTCAGGAGGGGCTTTCTTT.

The chain combines TRBV5-1 with TRBJ2-7; 7 nucleotides agree with TRBD1. Germline values: CDR1 SGHRS, CDR2 YFSETQ. The ends lost 5 bases at V and 4 bases at J; junction bases unmatched: 6. CDR3 size: 13 residues. CDR3 bases: TGCGCCAGCAGTACCGGGACAGTATACGAGCAGTACTTC. Amino acids: CASSTGTVYEQYF.

The chain uses TRBV4-1 and TRBJ2-1; TRBD2 matches 16 bases. This CDR3 has 18 residues. Germline trimming cut 3 bases from V and 5 bases from J; bases unmatched to any gene: 7. Germline loops: CDR1 MGHRA, CDR2 YSYEKL. CDR3 sequence reads: CASSQGLAGGPRNNEQFF. Written as DNA, the CDR3 is TGCGCCAGCAGCCAGGGACTAGCGGGAGGGCCTAGAAACAATGAGCAGTTCTTC.

The chain joins TRBV29-1 to TRBJ2-3, with 10 bases matching TRBD1. Germline trimming cut 2 bases from V and 4 bases from J; bases unmatched to any gene: 6. CDR1 is SQVTM, CDR2 ANQGSEA, per germline. This CDR3 is 15 amino acids long. The CDR3 is CSVEKGQGIADTQYF. CDR3 coding DNA: TGCAGCGTTGAAAAGGGACAGGGGATCGCAGATACGCAGTATTTT.

This clone occurred a few times. The rearrangement links TRBV4-3 to TRBJ1-4, with 8 bases identical to TRBD1. The length of the CDR3 is 14 residues. The ends lost 3 bases at V and 8 bases at J; junction bases unmatched: 5. From germline, CDR1 is LGHNA and CDR2 YSLEER. This CDR3 reads CASSQDRASEKLFF. The CDR3 bases are TGCGCCAGCAGCCAGGACAGGGCAAGCGAAAAACTGTTTTTT.

The chain employs TRBV6-5 and TRBJ1-4; 10 bases agree with TRBD1. This CDR3 has 16 amino acids. The germline V gene has CDR1 MNHEY and CDR2 SVGAGI. V trimming: 4 bases; J trimming: 3 bases; junction bases outside the gene matches: 5. Written as DNA, the CDR3 is TGTGCCAGCAGTTTCCGACAGGGGGCAGCTAATGAAAAACTGTTTTTT. Its translation: CASSFRQGAANEKLFF.

As regards this clone: Compared with germline, one end of the junction differs, possibly owing to a read error. The chain employs TRBV7-9 and TRBJ1-2, with a tentative D call TRBD1 (6 bases). Germline loops: CDR1 SEHNR, CDR2 FQNEAQ (reference sequence). The CDR3 covers 16 residues. DNA of the CDR3: TGTTCCAGCAGCTTCTTGACAGGTCAGGGAAACTATGGCTACACCTTC. This gives the protein CSSSFLTGQGNYGYTF.